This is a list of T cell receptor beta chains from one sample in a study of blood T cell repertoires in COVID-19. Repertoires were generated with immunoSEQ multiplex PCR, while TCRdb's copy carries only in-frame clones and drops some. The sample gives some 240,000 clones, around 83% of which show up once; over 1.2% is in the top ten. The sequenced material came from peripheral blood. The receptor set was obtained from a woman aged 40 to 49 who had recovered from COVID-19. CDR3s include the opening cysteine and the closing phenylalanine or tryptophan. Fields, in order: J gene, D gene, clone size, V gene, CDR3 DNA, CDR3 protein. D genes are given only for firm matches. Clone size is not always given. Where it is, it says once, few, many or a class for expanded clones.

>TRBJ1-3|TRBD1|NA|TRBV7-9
TGTGCCAGCAGCGGAGCAAGACAGGGGAGCTCTGGAAACACCATATATTTT
CASSGARQGSSGNTIYF
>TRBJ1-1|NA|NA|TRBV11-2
TGTGCCAGCAGCTTGATCGGGAGTGACACTGAAGCTTTCTTT
CASSLIGSDTEAFF
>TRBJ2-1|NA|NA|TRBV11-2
TGTGCCAGCAGCCCAAGGTGGGGGCGAGGCAATGAGCAGTTCTTC
CASSPRWGRGNEQFF
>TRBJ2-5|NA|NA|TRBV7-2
TGTGCCAGCAGCTTAGTAGGGGGAAGGCAGCAAGAGACCCAGTACTTC
CASSLVGGRQQETQYF
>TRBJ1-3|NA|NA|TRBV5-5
TGTGCCAGCAGCTCGGGGAGCTCTGGAAACACCATATATTTT
CASSSGSSGNTIYF
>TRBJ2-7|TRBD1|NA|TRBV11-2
TGTGCCAGCAGCTTAGATCTACAGGGGACATACGAGCAGTACTTC
CASSLDLQGTYEQYF
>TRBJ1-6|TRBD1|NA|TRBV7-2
TGTGCCAGCAGCTCGGGACAGCTGTATAATTCACCCCTCCACTTT
CASSSGQLYNSPLHF
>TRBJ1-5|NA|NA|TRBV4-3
TGCGCCAGCAGCCAAGATAATGGGGGGGGCAATCAGCCCCAGCATTTT
CASSQDNGGGNQPQHF
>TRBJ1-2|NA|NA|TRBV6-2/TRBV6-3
TGTGCCAGCAGTCGCGGTACGTTCTATGGCTACACCTTC
CASSRGTFYGYTF
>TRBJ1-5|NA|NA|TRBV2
TGTGCCAGCAGTGGACAGGTCAATAGCAATCAGCCCCAGCATTTT
CASSGQVNSNQPQHF
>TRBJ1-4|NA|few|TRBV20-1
TGCAGTGCTAGTATGCGCTCTAATGAAAAACTGTTTTTT
CSASMRSNEKLFF